This T cell receptor (beta chain) came from a study of T cell repertoires in cytomegalovirus infection. Study details: Evidence of both CMV infection and a matching HLA type came from public TCR beta signatures.

TCRdb passed the reads through MiXCR, listing each CDR3 protein once. The table shows about 230,000 distinct CDR3 sequences, with approximately 24% occurring only once. Germline CDR1 reads DFQATT; CDR2 reads SNEGSKA (reference sequence). The CDR3 contains 15 residues. J was trimmed by 5 bases and V by 0 bases; bases with no gene match: 3. Sequencing was carried out using CD8+ T cells from PBMCs. The TCR originated in a human donor in good health (CMV status not recorded). Some clones in this sample may be carry-over from other donors' samples. This chain connects TRBV20-1 to TRBJ2-1, with 11 bases matching TRBD2. The CDR3 nucleotides read TGCAGTGCTAGAGAAGGGACTAGCGGAAACAATGAGCAGTTCTTC. Protein: CSAREGTSGNNEQFF.